The 16 T cell receptor beta chains below were found in one sample sequenced in a study of chemoradiotherapy in HPV16-positive cancers. This table comes from immunoSEQ multiplex PCR, and its TCRdb copy is limited to in-frame clones, with some not included. The table records 3,600 or so clones, approximately 80% of them present only once. Sampling was done from a patient who underwent chemoradiotherapy. The receptors shown here come from a human donor with HPV-associated anogenital cancer.

Here the CDR3 DNA reads TGTGCCACCAGCAGAAGCGGGACAGCCTACAATGAGCAGTTCTTC. Its translation is CATSRSGTAYNEQFF. The V gene is TRBV15, the J gene TRBJ2-1; the D gene could be TRBD1 or TRBD2 (7 bases each). CDR1 and CDR2 (germline): LNHNV, YYDKDF (reference sequence). Between the trimmed V and J ends, which lost 2 bases and 2 bases, there was a span of 10 bases. The CDR3 runs 15 residues.

The V gene is TRBV5-4, the J gene TRBJ2-5, with TRBD1 matching 7 bases. The CDR3 spans 14 residues. The trim removed 3 bases at V and 2 bases at J, leaving 4 bases unmatched. Germline V gene data show CDR1 as SGHNT and CDR2 as YYREEE (reference sequence). CDR3 sequence reads: CASSSLTGQETQYF. For the CDR3, the DNA is TGTGCCAGCAGCTCCTTGACAGGGCAAGAGACCCAGTACTTC.

V and J are TRBV9 and TRBJ2-5; TRBD2 might be the D (6 bases). From germline, CDR1 is SGDLS and CDR2 YYNGEE. V dropped 3 bases and J dropped 0 bases, with 12 bases sitting between them. CDR3 length equals 15 residues. The CDR3 DNA is TGTGCCAGCAGCGCGGGGGTAGAGTACCAAGAGACCCAGTACTTC. This encodes CASSAGVEYQETQYF.

In this sample, this clone turned up a few times. The chain couples TRBV2 to TRBJ1-1; D gene unclear. The length of the CDR3 is 13 residues. Trimming stripped 4 bases from V and 1 base from J, with 7 bases between. The germline gives CDR1 SNHLY, CDR2 FYNNEI. The CDR3 DNA reads TGTGCCAGCAGTGTGGAAGCGAACACTGAAGCTTTCTTT. Translating it yields CASSVEANTEAFF.

This clone has just one count. The genes are TRBV6-1 and TRBJ2-3, with D unclear. V lost 4 bases and J lost 3, with 14 bases in between. The germline V gene encodes CDR1 MNHNS and CDR2 SASEGT. The CDR3 contains 15 residues. The CDR3 here is CASSVSGVLTDTQYF. In DNA form, the CDR3 reads TGTGCCAGCAGTGTGTCAGGTGTGCTTACAGATACGCAGTATTTT.

This chain's CDR3 is CAISEVRDSGGYTF. The CDR3 nucleotides are TGTGCCATCAGTGAGGTCAGGGACAGCGGCGGCTACACCTTC. The genes are TRBV10-3 and TRBJ1-2; 7 positions agree with TRBD1. CDR3 length equals 14 residues. Germline V gene data show CDR1 as ENHRY and CDR2 as SYGVKD. V trimming: 2 bases; J trimming: 8 bases; junction bases outside the gene matches: 8.

This clone has only a few counts. This chain links TRBV18 with TRBJ2-5; D uncertain. Per germline, CDR1 KGHSH and CDR2 LQKENI. The CDR3 has 11 amino acids. V was pared by 5 bases and J by 2 bases, with 3 bases between. The CDR3 region is CASSSQETQYF. CDR3 sequence (DNA): TGTGCCAGCTCATCACAAGAGACCCAGTACTTC.

This clone was seen a few times. DNA of the CDR3: TGTGCCAGCAGGTTGAACACTGAAGCTTTCTTT. Translated, it gives CASRLNTEAFF. This chain uses TRBV19 with TRBJ1-1, with D uncertain. Trimming cost V 9 bases and J 0 bases, with 5 bases left between them. The CDR3 contains 11 residues. CDR1 is LNHDA, CDR2 SQIVND, per germline (reference sequence).

The chain joins TRBV7-9 to TRBJ2-7; D might be TRBD2 (6 bases). Deletions cut 5 bases from V and 6 bases from J, with 17 bases between. From germline, CDR1 is SEHNR and CDR2 FQNEAQ (reference sequence). The CDR3 consists of 14 residues. CDR3 nucleotides: TGTGCCAGCAGCGCGTCTGGGACTCCAGGCGAGCAGTACTTC. It codes for CASSASGTPGEQYF.

This chain joins TRBV5-1 and TRBJ2-3; D possibly corresponds to TRBD1 (6 bases). This CDR3 has 14 amino acids. CDR1 SGHRS and CDR2 YFSETQ come from the germline V gene. Trimming left V 4 bases short and J 3 bases short, with 12 bases between. The CDR3 reads CASSQETGTDTQYF. The DNA of the CDR3 is TGCGCCAGCAGCCAAGAGACAGGAACAGATACGCAGTATTTT.

The rearrangement joins TRBV29-1 to TRBJ1-1; 9 nucleotides align to TRBD1. Germline values: CDR1 SQVTM, CDR2 ANQGSEA. The CDR3 covers 13 residues. The junction had 9 bases not matched to a gene; V was cut back by 5 bases and J by 8 bases. The CDR3 DNA reads TGCAGCGTTAAATGGACAGGGGTTTCAGAAGCTTTCTTT. Translated, it gives CSVKWTGVSEAFF.

V gene TRBV28 combines with J gene TRBJ2-1; 13 bases line up with TRBD2. CDR3 size: 15 residues. Germline trimming cut 5 bases from V and 6 bases from J; bases unmatched to any gene: 4. The germline V gene has CDR1 MDHEN and CDR2 SYDVKM. The CDR3 DNA is TGTGCCAGCAGTATGGGGACTAGCGGGATCAATGAGCAGTTCTTC. Encoded protein: CASSMGTSGINEQFF.

The gene calls are TRBV27 and TRBJ2-7, with 12 positions matching TRBD2. Germline CDR1 MNHEY, CDR2 SMNVEV (reference sequence). This CDR3 region has 19 residues. Unmatched junction bases numbered 15, after V lost 1 base and J lost 5 bases. The CDR3 here is CASSLFSPQLAGGLNEQYF. In DNA form, the CDR3 reads TGTGCCAGCAGTTTATTTTCCCCCCAGCTAGCGGGGGGGCTGAACGAGCAGTACTTC.

The rearrangement uses TRBV4-3 and TRBJ2-7; perhaps TRBD1 as D (6 bases). The CDR3 sequence is 15 residues long. From germline, CDR1 is LGHNA and CDR2 YSLEER. V dropped 0 bases and J dropped 2 bases, with 11 bases sitting between them. CDR3 in DNA: TGCGCCAGCAGCCAAGACAGGGGCGCTACCTACGAGCAGTACTTC. Its translation: CASSQDRGATYEQYF.

This sequence joins TRBV20-1 and TRBJ2-3; the D is unclear. Looked up from germline, CDR1 is DFQATT and CDR2 is SNEGSKA (reference sequence). This CDR3 region has 11 residues. V was trimmed by 6 bases and J by 6 bases, leaving 10 bases between them. The DNA for the CDR3 is TGCAGTGCGCCAACGGGCGATACGCAGTATTTT. It is translated as CSAPTGDTQYF.

This clone was picked up a small number of times. The CDR3 nucleotides are TGTGCCAGTAGTATAGCTACAGGGAGGATGAACACTGAAGCTTTCTTT. Protein: CASSIATGRMNTEAFF. The chain recombines TRBV19 with TRBJ1-1; maybe TRBD1 (6 bases). V dropped 1 base and J dropped 0 bases, with 12 bases sitting between them. Looked up from germline, CDR1 is LNHDA and CDR2 is SQIVND (reference sequence). This CDR3 is 16 amino acids long.